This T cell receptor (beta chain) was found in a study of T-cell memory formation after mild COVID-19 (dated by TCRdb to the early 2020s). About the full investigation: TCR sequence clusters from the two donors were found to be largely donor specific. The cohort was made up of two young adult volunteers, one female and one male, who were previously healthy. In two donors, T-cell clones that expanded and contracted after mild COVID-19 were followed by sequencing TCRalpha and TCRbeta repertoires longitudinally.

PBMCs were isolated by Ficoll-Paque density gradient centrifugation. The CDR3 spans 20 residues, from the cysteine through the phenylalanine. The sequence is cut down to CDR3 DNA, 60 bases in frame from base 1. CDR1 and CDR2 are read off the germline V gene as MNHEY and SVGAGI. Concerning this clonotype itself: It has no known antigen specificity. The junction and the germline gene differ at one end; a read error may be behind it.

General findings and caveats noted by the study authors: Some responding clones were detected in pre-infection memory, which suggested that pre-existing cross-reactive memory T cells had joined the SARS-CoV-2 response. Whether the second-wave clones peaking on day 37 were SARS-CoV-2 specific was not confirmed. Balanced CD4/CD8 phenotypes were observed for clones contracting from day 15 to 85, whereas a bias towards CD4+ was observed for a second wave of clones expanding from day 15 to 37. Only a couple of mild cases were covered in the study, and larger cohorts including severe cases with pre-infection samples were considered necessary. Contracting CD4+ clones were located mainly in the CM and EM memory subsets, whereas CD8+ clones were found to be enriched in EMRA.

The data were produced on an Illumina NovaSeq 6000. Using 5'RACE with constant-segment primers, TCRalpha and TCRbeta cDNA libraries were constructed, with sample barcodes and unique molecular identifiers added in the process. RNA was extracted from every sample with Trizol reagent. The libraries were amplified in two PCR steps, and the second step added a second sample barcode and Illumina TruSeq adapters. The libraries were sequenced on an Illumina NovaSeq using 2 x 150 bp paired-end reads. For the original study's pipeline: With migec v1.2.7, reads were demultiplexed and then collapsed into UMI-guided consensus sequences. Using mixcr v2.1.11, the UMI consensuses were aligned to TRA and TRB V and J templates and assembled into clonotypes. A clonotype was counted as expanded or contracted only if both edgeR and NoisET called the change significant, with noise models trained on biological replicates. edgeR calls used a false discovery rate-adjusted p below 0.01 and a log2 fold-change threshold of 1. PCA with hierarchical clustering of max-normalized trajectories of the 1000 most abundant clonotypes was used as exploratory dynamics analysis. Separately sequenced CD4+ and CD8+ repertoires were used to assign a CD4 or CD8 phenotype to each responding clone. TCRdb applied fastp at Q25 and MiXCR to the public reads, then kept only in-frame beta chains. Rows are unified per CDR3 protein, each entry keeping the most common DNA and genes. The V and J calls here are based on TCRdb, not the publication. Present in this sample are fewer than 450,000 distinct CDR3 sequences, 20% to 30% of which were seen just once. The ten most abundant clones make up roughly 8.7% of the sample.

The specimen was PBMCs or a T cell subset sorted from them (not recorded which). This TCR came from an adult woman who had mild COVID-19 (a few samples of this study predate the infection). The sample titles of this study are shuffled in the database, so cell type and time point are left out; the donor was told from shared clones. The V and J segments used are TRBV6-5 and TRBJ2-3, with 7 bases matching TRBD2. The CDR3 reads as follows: CARSSLPTSRRSSSTDTQYF. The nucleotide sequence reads TGTGCCAGAAGTTCCCTCCCGACTAGCCGCCGTTCTTCTAGCACAGATACGCAGTATTTT.